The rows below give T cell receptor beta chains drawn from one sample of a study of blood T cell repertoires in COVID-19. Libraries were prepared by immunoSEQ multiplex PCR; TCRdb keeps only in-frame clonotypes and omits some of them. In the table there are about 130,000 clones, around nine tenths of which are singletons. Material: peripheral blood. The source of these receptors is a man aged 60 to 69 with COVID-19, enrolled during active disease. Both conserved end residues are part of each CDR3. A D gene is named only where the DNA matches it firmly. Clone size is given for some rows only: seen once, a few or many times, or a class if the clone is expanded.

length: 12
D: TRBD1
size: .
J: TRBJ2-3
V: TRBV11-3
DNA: TGTGCCAGCAGCTACAGGGGAGATACGCAGTATTTT
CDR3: CASSYRGDTQYF

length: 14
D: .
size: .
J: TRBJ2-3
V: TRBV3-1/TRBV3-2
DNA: TGTGCCAGCAGCCAAGAATCCCCAGGAGGTACGCAGTATTTT
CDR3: CASSQESPGGTQYF

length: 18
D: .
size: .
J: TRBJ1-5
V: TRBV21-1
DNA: TGTGCCAGCAGCAAAGGAACAGGGGGCGCGATGGGCAATCAGCCCCAGCATTTT
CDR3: CASSKGTGGAMGNQPQHF

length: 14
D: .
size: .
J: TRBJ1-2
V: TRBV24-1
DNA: TGTGCCACCAGTGATCCCTACAGGGAACAAGGCTACACCTTC
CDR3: CATSDPYREQGYTF

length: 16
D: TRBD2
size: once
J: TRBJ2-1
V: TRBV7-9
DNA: TGTGCCAGCAGCTTAGTTCATAGCGGGGGATACAATGAGCAGTTCTTC
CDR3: CASSLVHSGGYNEQFF

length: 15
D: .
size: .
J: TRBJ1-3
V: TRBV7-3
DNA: TGTGCCAGCAGCGAAGGGTTAGGGGCTGGAAACACCATATATTTT
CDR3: CASSEGLGAGNTIYF

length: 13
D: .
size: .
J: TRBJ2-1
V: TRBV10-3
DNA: TGTGCCTCCTGGCGGGGCCCTTTCAATGAGCAGTTCTTC
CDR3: CASWRGPFNEQFF

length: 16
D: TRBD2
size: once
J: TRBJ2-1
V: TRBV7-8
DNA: TGTGCCAGCAGCTTAGTGGCTAGCGGGGGCCTCTATGAGCAGTTCTTC
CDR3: CASSLVASGGLYEQFF

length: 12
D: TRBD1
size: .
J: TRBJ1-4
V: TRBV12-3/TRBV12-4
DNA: TGTGCCAGCGGGACAGGGACTGGGAAACTGTTTTTT
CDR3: CASGTGTGKLFF

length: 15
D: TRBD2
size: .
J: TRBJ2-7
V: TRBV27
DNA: TGTGCCAGCAGTTTCTCCGGGACTAGCCTCTACGAGCAGTACTTC
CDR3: CASSFSGTSLYEQYF

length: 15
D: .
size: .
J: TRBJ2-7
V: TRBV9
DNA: TGTGCCAGCAGCGGTGGGGCAGGGAGGTTCGACGAGCAGTACTTC
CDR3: CASSGGAGRFDEQYF

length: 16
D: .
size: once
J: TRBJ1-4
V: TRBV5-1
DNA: TGCGCCAGCAGCGGGAGGGGTAGCGTAACTAATGAAAAACTGTTTTTT
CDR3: CASSGRGSVTNEKLFF

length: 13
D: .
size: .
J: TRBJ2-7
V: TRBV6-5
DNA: TGTGCCACCAGACTCTCAAGCTCCTACGAGCAGTACTTC
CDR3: CATRLSSSYEQYF

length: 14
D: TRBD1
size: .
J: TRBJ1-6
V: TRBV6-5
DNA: TGTGCCAGCAACCCGGGACAGTATAATTCACCCCTCCACTTT
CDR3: CASNPGQYNSPLHF

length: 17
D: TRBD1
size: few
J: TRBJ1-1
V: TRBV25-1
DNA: TGTGCCAGCAGTGATTCGGGACAGCCCTTGGGTAACACTGAAGCTTTCTTT
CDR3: CASSDSGQPLGNTEAFF

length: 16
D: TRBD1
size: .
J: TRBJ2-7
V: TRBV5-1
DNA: TGCGCCAGCACTCAAGGTGGCAGGGGGCGATTGGACGAGCAGTACTTC
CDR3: CASTQGGRGRLDEQYF

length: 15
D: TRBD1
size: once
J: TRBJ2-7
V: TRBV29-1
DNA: TGCAGCGTTGTATTGATGGACAGGGGTGCGTACGAGCAGTACTTC
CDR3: CSVVLMDRGAYEQYF

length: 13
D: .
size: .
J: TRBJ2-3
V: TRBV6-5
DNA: TGTGCCAGCAGTCCGACTACCACAGATACGCAGTATTTT
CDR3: CASSPTTTDTQYF

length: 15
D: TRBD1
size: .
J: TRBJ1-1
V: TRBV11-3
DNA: TGTGCCAGCAGCTTAGGACAGGGTAGAAGCACTGAAGCTTTCTTT
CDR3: CASSLGQGRSTEAFF

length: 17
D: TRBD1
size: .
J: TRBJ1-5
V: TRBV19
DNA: TGTGCCAGTAGAAGTCAGGGCAGGGGGGTGAGCAATCAGCCCCAGCATTTT
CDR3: CASRSQGRGVSNQPQHF

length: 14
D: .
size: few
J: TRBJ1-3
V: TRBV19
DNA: TGTGCCAGTAGTATGCGGGGGCTTGGAAACACCATATATTTT
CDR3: CASSMRGLGNTIYF